Below, 3 T cell receptor beta chains from the same sample are listed, as sequenced in a study of PD-L1 blockade in urothelial cancer. Assay: immunoSEQ multiplex PCR; the TCRdb copy retains only in-frame clones and omits some. The sample yields roughly 53,000 clones, around 88% seen once. Stated time point: pretreatment peripheral blood. The input for sequencing was PBMCs, taken around atezolizumab (anti-PD-L1) treatment. These receptors were collected from a woman in her fifties or sixties with urothelial cancer.

This clone was detected only once. This chain uses TRBV6-1 with TRBJ1-1, with 9 bases matching TRBD1. V trimming: 0 bases; J trimming: 11 bases; junction bases outside the gene matches: 10. The CDR3 contains 15 residues. Germline CDR1 is MNHNS and CDR2 is SASEGT. CDR3 nucleotides: TGTGCCAGCAGTGAAGCGATGCCGACGACAGGGGGGGCTTTCTTT. Protein: CASSEAMPTTGGAFF.

CDR3 nucleotides: TGTGCCAGCAGCCCGGACAGGGCCCAAGAGACCCAGTACTTC. Translation gives CASSPDRAQETQYF. The gene calls are TRBV5-4 and TRBJ2-5, with TRBD1 matching 8 bases. Germline assignment: CDR1 SGHNT and CDR2 YYREEE (reference sequence). The CDR3 has 14 residues. The V segment lost 4 bases and the J segment 1 base; nucleotides outside the gene matches: 3.

J is TRBJ1-1 and V is TRBV11-2, with D possibly being TRBD1 (5 bases). CDR3 length: 14 residues. V was pared by 2 bases and J by 5 bases, with 12 bases between. CDR1 is SGHAT, CDR2 FQNNGV, per germline. The CDR3 nucleotides are TGTGCCAGCAGCTTAACTCCCAAGGGGACTGAAGCTTTCTTT. Translating gives CASSLTPKGTEAFF.